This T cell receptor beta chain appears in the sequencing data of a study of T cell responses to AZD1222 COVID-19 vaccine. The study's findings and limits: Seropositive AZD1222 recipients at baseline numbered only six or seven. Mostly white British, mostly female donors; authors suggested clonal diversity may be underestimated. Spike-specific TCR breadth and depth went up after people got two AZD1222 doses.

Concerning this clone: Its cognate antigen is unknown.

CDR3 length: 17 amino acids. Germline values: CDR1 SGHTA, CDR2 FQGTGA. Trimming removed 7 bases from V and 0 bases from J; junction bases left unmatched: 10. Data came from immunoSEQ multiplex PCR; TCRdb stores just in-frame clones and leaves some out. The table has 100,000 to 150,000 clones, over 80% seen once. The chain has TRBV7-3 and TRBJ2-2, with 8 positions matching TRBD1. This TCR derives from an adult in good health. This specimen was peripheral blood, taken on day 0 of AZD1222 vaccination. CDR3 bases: TGTGCCAGCACCTTTGACAGGGGATCCGCGAACACCGGGGAGCTGTTTTTT. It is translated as CASTFDRGSANTGELFF.